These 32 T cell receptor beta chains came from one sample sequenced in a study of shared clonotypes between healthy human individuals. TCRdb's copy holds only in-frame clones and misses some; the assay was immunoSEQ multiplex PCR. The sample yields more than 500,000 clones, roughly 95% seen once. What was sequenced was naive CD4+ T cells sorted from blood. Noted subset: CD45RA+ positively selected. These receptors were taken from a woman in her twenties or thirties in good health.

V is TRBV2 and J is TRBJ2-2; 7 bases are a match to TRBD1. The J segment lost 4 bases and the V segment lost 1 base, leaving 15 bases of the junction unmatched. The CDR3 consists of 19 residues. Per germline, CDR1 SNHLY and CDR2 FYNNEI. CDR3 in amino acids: CASSEGVSGQKRGTGELFF. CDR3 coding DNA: TGTGCCAGCAGTGAAGGTGTTTCGGGACAGAAAAGGGGCACCGGGGAGCTGTTTTTT. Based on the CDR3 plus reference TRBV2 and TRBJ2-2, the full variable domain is EPEVTQTPSHQVTQMGQEVILRCVPISNHLYFYWYRQILGQKVEFLVSFYNNEISEKSEIFDDQFSVERPDGSNFTLKIRSTKLEDSAMYFCASSEGVSGQKRGTGELFFGEGSRLTVL.

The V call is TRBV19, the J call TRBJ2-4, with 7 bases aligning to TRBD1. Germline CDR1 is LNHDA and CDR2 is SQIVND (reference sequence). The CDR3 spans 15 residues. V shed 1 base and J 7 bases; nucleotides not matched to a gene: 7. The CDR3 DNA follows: TGTGCCAGTAGTATAGGTAGACAGGGTGGGAACATTCAGTACTTC. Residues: CASSIGRQGGNIQYF.

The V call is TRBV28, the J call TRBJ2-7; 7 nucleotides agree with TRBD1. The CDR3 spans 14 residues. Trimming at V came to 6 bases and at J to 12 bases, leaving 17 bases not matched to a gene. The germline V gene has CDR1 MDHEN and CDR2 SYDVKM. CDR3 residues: CASRSIRQGVRPYF. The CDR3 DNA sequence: TGTGCCAGCAGATCCATCAGACAGGGTGTACGTCCGTACTTC.

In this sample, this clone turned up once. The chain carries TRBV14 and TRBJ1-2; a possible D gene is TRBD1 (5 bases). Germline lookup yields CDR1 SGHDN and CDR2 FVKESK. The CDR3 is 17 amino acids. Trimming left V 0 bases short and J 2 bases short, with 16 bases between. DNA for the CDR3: TGTGCCAGCAGCCAAGACGTTTTGGGACGGAAGAACTATGGCTACACCTTC. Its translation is CASSQDVLGRKNYGYTF.

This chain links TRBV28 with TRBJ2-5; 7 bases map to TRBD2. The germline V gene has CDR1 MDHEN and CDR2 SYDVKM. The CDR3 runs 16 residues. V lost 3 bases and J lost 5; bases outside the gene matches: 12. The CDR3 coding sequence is TGTGCCAGCAGTTTTTTATCTCCAGTCGGGAGGGAGACCCAGTACTTC. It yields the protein CASSFLSPVGRETQYF.

CDR3 region: CASSESGSGEAFF. The CDR3, as DNA: TGTGCCAGCAGTGAATCGGGGTCAGGGGAAGCTTTCTTT. J is TRBJ1-1 and V is TRBV6-1; possibly TRBD1 for D (5 bases). The CDR3 loop spans 13 amino acids. Looked up from germline, CDR1 is MNHNS and CDR2 is SASEGT. Deletions cut 2 bases from V and 8 bases from J, with 12 bases between.

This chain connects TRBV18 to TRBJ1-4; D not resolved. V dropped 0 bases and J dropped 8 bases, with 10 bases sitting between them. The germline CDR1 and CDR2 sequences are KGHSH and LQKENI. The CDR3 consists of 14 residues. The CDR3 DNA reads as TGTGCCAGCTCACCACCGGTCCGAGCGGAAAAACTGTTTTTT. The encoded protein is CASSPPVRAEKLFF.

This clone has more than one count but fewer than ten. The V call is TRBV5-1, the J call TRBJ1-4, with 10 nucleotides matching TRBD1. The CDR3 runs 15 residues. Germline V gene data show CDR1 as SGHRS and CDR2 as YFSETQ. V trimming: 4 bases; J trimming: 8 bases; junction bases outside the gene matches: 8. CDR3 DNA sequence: TGCGCCAGCAGCGTCCGTGGACAGGGGGAGGAAAAACTGTTTTTT. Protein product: CASSVRGQGEEKLFF.

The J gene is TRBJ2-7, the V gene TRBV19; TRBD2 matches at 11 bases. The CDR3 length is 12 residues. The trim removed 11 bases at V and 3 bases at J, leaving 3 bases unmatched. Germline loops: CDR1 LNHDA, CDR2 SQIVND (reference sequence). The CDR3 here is CASGTSGYEQYF. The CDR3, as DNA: TGTGCCTCCGGGACTAGCGGCTACGAGCAGTACTTC.

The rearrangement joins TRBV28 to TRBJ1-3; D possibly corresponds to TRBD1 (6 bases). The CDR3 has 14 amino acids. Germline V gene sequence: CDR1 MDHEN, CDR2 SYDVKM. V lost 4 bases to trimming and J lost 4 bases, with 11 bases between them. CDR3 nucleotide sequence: TGTGCCAGCAGTTCCCAGGGGACAGGAAACACCATATATTTT. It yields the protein CASSSQGTGNTIYF.

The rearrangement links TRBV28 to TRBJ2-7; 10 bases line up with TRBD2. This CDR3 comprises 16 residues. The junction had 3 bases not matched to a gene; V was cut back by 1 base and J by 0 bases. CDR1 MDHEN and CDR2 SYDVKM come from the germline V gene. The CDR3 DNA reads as TGTGCCAGCAGTTTATCGGCTAGCGGGAGCTCCTACGAGCAGTACTTC. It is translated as CASSLSASGSSYEQYF.

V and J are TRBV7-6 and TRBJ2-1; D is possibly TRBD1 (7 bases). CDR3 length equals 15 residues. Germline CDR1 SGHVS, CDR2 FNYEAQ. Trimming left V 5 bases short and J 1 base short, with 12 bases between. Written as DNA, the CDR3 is TGTGCCAGCAGCCGTCAGGGGGGTTCCTACAATGAGCAGTTCTTC. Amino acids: CASSRQGGSYNEQFF.

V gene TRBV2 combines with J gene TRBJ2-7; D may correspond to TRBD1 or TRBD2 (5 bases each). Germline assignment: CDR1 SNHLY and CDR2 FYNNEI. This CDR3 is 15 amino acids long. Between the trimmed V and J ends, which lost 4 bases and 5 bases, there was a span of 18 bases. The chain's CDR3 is CASSAEGREFDEQYF. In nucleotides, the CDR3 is TGTGCCAGCAGTGCGGAAGGCAGGGAGTTCGACGAGCAGTACTTC.

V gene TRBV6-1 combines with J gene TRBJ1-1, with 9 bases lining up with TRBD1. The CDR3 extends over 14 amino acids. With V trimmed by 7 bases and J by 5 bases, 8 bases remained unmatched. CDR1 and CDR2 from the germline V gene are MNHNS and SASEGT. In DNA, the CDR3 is TGTGCCAGCACCCTCGACAGGGGGGGGACTGAAGCTTTCTTT. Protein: CASTLDRGGTEAFF.

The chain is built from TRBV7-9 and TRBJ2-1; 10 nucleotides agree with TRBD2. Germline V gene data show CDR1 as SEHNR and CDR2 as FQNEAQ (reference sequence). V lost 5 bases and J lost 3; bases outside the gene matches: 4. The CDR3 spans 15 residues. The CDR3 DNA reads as TGTGCCAGCAGCAGAGGGACTAGCGACTACAATGAGCAGTTCTTC. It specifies CASSRGTSDYNEQFF. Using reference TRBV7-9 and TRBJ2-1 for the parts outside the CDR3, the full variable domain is DTGVSQNPRHKITKRGQNVTFRCDPISEHNRLYWYRQTLGQGPEFLTYFQNEAQLEKSRLLSDRFSAERPKGSFSTLEIQRTEQGDSAMYLCASSRGTSDYNEQFFGPGTRLTVL.

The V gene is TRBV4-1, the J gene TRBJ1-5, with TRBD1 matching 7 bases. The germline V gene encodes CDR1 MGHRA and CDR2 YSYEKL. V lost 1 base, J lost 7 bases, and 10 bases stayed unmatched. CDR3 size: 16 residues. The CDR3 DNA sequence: TGCGCCAGCAGCCAAGTTGCAGGCCAGGGGGTACAGCCCCAGCATTTT. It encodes CASSQVAGQGVQPQHF.

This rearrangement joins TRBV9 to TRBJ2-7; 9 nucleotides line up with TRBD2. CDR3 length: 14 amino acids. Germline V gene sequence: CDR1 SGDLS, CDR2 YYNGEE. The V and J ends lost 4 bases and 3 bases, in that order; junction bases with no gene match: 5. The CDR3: CASSSGLASYEQYF. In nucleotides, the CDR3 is TGTGCCAGCAGCTCGGGACTAGCTAGCTACGAGCAGTACTTC.

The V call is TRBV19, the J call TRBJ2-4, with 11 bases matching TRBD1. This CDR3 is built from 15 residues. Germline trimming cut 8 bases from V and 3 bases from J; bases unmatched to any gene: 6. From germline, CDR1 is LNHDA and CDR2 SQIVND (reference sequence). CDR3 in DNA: TGTGCCAGTCAACAGGGACAGGGGGTCAAAAACATTCAGTACTTC. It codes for CASQQGQGVKNIQYF.

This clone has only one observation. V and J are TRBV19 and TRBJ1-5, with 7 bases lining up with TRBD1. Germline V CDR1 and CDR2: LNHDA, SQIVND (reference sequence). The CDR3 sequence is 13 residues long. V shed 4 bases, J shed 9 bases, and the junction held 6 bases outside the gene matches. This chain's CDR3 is CASSNGQEPPQHF. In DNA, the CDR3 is TGTGCCAGTAGTAATGGACAGGAGCCGCCCCAGCATTTT.

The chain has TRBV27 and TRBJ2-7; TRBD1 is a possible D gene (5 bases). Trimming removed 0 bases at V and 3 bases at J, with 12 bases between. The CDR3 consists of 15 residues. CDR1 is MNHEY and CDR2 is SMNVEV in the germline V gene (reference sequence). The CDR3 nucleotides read TGTGCCAGCAGTTTATCGTCGCAGGGATACTACGAGCAGTACTTC. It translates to CASSLSSQGYYEQYF.

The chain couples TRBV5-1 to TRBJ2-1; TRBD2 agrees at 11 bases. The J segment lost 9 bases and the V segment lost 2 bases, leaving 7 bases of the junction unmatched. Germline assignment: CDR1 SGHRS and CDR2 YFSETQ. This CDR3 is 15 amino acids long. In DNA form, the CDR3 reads TGCGCCAGCAGCTTCGGACTAGCGGGTCCCACTGAGCAGTTCTTC. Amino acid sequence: CASSFGLAGPTEQFF.

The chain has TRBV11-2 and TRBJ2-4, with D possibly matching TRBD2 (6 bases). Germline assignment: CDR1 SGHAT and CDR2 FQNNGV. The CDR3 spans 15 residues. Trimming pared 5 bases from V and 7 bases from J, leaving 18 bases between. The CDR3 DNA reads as TGTGCCAGCAGCGGGACTCGGGGAAGAGTGAACATTCAGTACTTC. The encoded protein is CASSGTRGRVNIQYF. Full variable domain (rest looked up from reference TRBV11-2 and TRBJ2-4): EAGVAQSPRYKIIEKRQSVAFWCNPISGHATLYWYQQILGQGPKLLIQFQNNGVVDDSQLPKDRFSAERLKGVDSTLKIQPAKLEDSAVYLCASSGTRGRVNIQYFGAGTRLSVL.

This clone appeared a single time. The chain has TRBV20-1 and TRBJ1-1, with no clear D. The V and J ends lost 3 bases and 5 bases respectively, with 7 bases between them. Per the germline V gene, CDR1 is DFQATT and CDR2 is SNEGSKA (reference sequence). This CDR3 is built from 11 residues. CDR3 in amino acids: CSARAATEAFF. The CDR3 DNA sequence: TGCAGTGCTAGGGCCGCGACTGAAGCTTTCTTT.

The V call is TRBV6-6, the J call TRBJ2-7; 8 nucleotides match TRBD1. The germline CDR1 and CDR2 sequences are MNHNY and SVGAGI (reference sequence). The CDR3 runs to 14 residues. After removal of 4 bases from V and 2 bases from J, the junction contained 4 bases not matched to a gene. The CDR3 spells CASSFRTGTYEQYF. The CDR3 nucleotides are TGTGCCAGCAGTTTCCGGACAGGGACCTACGAGCAGTACTTC.

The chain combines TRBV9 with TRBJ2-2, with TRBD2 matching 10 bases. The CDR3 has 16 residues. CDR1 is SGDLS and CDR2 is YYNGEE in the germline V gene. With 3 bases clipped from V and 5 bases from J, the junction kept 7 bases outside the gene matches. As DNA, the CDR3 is TGTGCCAGCAGCGCACCGCTAGCGGGAGCGACCGGGGAGCTGTTTTTT. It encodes CASSAPLAGATGELFF.

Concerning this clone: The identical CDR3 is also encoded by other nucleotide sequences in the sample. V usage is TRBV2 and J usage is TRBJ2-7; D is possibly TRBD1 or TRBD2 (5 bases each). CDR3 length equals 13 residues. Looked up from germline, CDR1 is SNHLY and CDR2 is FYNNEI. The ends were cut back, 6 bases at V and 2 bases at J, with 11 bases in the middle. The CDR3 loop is CASSRDGAYEQYF. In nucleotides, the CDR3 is TGTGCCAGCAGCCGGGACGGAGCCTACGAGCAGTACTTC.

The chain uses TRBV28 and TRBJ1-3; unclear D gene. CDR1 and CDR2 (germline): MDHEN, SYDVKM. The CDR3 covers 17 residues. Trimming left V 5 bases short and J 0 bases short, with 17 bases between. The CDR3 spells CASSAHYRISSGNTIYF. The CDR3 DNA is TGTGCCAGCAGTGCACACTATAGGATCAGCTCTGGAAACACCATATATTTT.

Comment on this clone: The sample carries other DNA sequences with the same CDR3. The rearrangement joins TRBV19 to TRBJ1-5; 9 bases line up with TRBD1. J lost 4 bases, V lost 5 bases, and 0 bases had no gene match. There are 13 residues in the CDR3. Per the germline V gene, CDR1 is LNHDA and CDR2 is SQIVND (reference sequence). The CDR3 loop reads CASSGTGNQPQHF. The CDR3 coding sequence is TGTGCCAGTAGTGGGACAGGGAATCAGCCCCAGCATTTT.

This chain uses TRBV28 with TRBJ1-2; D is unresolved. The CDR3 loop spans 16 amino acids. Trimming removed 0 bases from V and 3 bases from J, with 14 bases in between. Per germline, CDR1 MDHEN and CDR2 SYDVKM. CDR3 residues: CASSLWPLTEDYGYTF. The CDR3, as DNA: TGTGCCAGCAGTTTATGGCCCCTAACAGAGGACTATGGCTACACCTTC.

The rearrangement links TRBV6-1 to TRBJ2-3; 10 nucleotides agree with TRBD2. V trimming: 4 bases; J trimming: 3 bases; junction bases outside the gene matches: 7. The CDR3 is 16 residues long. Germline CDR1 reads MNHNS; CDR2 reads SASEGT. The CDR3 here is CASSGASGSFTDTQYF. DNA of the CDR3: TGTGCCAGCAGTGGGGCTAGCGGGAGTTTTACAGATACGCAGTATTTT.

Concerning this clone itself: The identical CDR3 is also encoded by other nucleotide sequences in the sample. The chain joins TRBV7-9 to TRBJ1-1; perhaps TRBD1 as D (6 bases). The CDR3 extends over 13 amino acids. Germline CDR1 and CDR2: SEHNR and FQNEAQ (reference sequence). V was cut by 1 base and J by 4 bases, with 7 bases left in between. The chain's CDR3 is CASSLEGGTEAFF. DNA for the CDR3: TGTGCCAGCAGCTTAGAAGGGGGCACTGAAGCTTTCTTT. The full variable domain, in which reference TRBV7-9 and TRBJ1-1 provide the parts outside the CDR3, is DTGVSQNPRHKITKRGQNVTFRCDPISEHNRLYWYRQTLGQGPEFLTYFQNEAQLEKSRLLSDRFSAERPKGSFSTLEIQRTEQGDSAMYLCASSLEGGTEAFFGQGTRLTVV.

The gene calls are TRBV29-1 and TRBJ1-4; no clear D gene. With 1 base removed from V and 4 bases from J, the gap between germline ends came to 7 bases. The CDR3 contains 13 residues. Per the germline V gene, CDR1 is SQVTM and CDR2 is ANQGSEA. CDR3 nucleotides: TGCAGCGTTGAAGCGGTGATTAATGAAAAACTGTTTTTT. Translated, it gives CSVEAVINEKLFF.